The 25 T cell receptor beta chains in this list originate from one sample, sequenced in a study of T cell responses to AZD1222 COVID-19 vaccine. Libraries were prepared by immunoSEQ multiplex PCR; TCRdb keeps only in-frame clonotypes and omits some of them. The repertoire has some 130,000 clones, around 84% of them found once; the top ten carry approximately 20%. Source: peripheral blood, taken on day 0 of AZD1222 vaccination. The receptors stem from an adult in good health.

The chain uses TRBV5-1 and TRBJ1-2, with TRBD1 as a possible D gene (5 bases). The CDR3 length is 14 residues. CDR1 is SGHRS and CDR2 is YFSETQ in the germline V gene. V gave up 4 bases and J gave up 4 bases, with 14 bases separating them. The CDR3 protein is CASSPTEGRYGYTF. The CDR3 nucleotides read TGCGCCAGCAGCCCGACAGAGGGACGCTATGGCTACACCTTC. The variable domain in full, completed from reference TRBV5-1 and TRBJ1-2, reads KAGVTQTPRYLIKTRGQQVTLSCSPISGHRSVSWYQQTPGQGLQFLFEYFSETQRNKGNFPGRFSGRQFSNSRSEMNVSTLELGDSALYLCASSPTEGRYGYTFGSGTRLTVV.

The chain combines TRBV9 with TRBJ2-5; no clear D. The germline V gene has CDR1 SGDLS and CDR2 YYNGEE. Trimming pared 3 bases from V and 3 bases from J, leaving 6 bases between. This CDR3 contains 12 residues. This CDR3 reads CASSATEETQYF. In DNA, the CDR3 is TGTGCCAGCAGCGCTACGGAAGAGACCCAGTACTTC. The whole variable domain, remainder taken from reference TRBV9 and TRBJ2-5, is DSGVTQTPKHLITATGQRVTLRCSPRSGDLSVYWYQQSLDQGLQFLIQYYNGEERAKGNILERFSAQQFPDLHSELNLSSLELGDSALYFCASSATEETQYFGPGTRLLVL.

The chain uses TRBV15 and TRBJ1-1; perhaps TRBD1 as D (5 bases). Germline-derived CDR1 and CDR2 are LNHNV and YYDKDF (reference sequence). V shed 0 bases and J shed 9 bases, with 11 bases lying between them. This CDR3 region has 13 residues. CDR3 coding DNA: TGTGCCACCAGCAGAGATACAGGCCAACAAGCTTTCTTT. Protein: CATSRDTGQQAFF.

The CDR3 sequence is CASLGEAFF. CDR3 sequence (DNA): TGTGCCAGCTTGGGGGAAGCTTTCTTT. The genes are TRBV27 and TRBJ1-1; D is ambiguous. Germline V gene lookup returns CDR1 MNHEY and CDR2 SMNVEV (reference sequence). The CDR3 contains 9 residues. Between the trimmed V and J ends, which lost 8 bases and 8 bases, there was a span of 6 bases.

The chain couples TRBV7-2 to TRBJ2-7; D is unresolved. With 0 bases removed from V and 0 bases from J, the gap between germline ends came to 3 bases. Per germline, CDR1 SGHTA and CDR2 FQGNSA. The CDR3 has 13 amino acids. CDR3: CASSLASSYEQYF. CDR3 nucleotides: TGTGCCAGCAGCTTAGCTAGCTCCTACGAGCAGTACTTC. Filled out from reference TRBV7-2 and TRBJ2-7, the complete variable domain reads GAGVSQSPSNKVTEKGKDVELRCDPISGHTALYWYRQSLGQGLEFLIYFQGNSAPDKSGLPSDRFSAERTGGSVSTLTIQRTQQEDSAVYLCASSLASSYEQYFGPGTRLTVT.

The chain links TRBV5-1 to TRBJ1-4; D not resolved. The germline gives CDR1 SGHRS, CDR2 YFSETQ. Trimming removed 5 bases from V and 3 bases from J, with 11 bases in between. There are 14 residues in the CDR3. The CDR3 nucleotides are TGCGCCAGCAGGGTGGGAGGATCTAATGAAAAACTGTTTTTT. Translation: CASRVGGSNEKLFF.

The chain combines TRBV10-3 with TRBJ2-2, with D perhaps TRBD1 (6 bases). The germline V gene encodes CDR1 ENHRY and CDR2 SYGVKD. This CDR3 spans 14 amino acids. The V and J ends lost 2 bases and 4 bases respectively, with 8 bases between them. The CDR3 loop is CAISEGQFTGELFF. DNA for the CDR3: TGTGCCATCAGTGAGGGACAGTTCACCGGGGAGCTGTTTTTT.

The CDR3 DNA reads TGTGCCAGTCAAACCGGGACAGCGTATCAGCCCCAGCATTTT. It encodes CASQTGTAYQPQHF. This rearrangement joins TRBV19 to TRBJ1-5; 7 bases fit TRBD1. This CDR3 comprises 14 residues. The germline CDR1 and CDR2 sequences are LNHDA and SQIVND (reference sequence). Trimming removed 8 bases from V and 5 bases from J; junction bases left unmatched: 9.

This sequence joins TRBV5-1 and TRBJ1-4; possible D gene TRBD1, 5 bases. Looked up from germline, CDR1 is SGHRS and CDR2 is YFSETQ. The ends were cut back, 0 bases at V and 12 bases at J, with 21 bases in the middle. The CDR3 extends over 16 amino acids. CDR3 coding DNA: TGCGCCAGCAGCTTGGTCTCAGGGTTGGCTCAAGGTGAACTGTTTTTT. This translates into CASSLVSGLAQGELFF.

In nucleotides, the CDR3 is TGCAGCGTTGAAGGCGGGACAAGAAGTTACACTGAAGCTTTCTTT. As protein: CSVEGGTRSYTEAFF. The gene calls are TRBV29-1 and TRBJ1-1, with D possibly matching TRBD1 (6 bases). Trimming cost V 1 base and J 3 bases, with 15 bases left between them. CDR1 is SQVTM, CDR2 ANQGSEA, per germline. This CDR3 spans 15 amino acids. The whole variable domain, remainder taken from reference TRBV29-1 and TRBJ1-1, is SAVISQKPSRDICQRGTSLTIQCQVDSQVTMMFWYRQQPGQSLTLIATANQGSEATYESGFVIDKFPISRPNLTFSTLTVSNMSPEDSSIYLCSVEGGTRSYTEAFFGQGTRLTVV.

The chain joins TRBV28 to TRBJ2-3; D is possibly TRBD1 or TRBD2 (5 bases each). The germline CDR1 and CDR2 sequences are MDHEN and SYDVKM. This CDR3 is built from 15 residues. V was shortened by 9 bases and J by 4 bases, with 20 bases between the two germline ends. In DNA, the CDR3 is TGTGCCAGTAGCCGGGGCCTGATGGGCTCAGATACGCAGTATTTT. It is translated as CASSRGLMGSDTQYF.

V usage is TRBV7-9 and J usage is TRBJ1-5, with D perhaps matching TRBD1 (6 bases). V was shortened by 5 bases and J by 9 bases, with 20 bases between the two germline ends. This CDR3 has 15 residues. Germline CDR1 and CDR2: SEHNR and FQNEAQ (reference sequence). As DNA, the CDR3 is TGTGCCAGCAGCCAGTGGACGCGGACAGAAGGGCCCCAGCATTTT. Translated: CASSQWTRTEGPQHF.

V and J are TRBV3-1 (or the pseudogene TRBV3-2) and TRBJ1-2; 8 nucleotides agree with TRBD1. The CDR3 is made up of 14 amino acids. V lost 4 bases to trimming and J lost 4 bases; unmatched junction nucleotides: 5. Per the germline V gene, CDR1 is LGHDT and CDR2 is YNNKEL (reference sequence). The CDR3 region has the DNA TGTGCCAGCAGCCTAGGACAGGGCCCCTATGGCTACACCTTC. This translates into CASSLGQGPYGYTF.

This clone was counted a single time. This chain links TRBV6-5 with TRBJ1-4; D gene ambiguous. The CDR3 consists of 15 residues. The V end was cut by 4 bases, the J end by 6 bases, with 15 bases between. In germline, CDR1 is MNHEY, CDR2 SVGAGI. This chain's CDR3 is CASSSRDGHYEKLFF. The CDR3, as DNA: TGTGCCAGCAGTTCTAGGGATGGTCATTATGAAAAACTGTTTTTT.

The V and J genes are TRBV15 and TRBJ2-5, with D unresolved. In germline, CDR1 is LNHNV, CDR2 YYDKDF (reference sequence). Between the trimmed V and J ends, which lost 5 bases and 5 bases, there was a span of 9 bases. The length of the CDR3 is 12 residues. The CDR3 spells CATSSPGETQYF. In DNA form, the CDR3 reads TGTGCCACCAGCTCCCCCGGGGAGACCCAGTACTTC. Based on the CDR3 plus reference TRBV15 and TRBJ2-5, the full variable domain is DAMVIQNPRYQVTQFGKPVTLSCSQTLNHNVMYWYQQKSSQAPKLLFHYYDKDFNNEADTPDNFQSRRPNTSFCFLDIRSPGLGDTAMYLCATSSPGETQYFGPGTRLLVL.

The CDR3 reads CASSEPTGIYGYTF. CDR3 nucleotides: TGTGCCAGCAGTGAGCCGACAGGGATCTATGGCTACACCTTC. The V gene is TRBV6-1, the J gene TRBJ1-2; 7 nucleotides agree with TRBD1. V lost 3 bases, J lost 4 bases, and 5 bases stayed unmatched. The CDR3 has 14 residues. From germline, CDR1 is MNHNS and CDR2 SASEGT.

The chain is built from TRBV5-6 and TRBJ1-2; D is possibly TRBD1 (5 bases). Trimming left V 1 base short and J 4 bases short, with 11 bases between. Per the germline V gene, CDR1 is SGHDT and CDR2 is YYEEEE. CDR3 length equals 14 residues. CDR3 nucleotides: TGTGCCAGCAGCTTGAGAGGCCAGGGCTATGGCTACACCTTC. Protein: CASSLRGQGYGYTF.

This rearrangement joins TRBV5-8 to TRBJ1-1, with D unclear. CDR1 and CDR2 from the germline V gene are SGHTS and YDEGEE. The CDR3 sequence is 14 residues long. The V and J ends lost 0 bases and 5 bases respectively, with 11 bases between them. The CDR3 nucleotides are TGTGCCAGCAGCTTGGGGGTTCAGAGAACTGAAGCTTTCTTT. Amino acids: CASSLGVQRTEAFF.

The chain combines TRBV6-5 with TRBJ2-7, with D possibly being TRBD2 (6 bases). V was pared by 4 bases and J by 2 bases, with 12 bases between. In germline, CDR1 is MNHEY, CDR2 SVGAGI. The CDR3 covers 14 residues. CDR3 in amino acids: CASSSGTAPYEQYF. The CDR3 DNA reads TGTGCCAGCAGTTCCGGGACTGCACCCTACGAGCAGTACTTC.

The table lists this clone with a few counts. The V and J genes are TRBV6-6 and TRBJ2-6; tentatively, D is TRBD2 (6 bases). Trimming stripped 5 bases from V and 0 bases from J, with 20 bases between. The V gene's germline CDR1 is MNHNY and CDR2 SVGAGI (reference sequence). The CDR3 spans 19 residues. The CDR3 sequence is CASSLTEGQDNSGANVLTF. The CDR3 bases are TGTGCCAGCAGTCTCACGGAGGGGCAGGACAACTCTGGGGCCAACGTCCTGACTTTC.

This CDR3 is CAWGTGGNEKLFF. CDR3 nucleotide sequence: TGTGCCTGGGGGACAGGGGGAAATGAAAAACTGTTTTTT. The gene calls are TRBV30 and TRBJ1-4, with 11 bases matching TRBD1. Trimming removed 5 bases from V and 5 bases from J; junction bases left unmatched: 1. The length of the CDR3 is 13 residues. The germline gives CDR1 GTSNPN, CDR2 SVGIG (reference sequence).

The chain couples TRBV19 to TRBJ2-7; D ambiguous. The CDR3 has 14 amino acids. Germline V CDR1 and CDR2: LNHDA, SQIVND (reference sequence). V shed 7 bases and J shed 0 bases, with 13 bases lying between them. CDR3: CASTLSTGSYEQYF. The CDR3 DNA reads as TGTGCCAGTACCCTATCGACTGGCTCCTACGAGCAGTACTTC.

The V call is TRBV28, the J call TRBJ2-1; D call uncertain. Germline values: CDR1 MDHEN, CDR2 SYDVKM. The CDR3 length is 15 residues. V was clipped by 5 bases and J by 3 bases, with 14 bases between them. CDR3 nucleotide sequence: TGTGCCAGCAGTCCCCCGCAGGTTTTCTACAATGAGCAGTTCTTC. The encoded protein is CASSPPQVFYNEQFF.

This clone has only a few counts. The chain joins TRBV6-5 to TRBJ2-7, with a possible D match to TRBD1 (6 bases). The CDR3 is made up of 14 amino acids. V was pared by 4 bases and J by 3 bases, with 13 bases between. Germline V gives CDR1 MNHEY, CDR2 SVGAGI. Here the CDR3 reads CASSLVDSLYEQYF. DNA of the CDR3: TGTGCCAGCAGTTTGGTGGACAGTCTCTACGAGCAGTACTTC.

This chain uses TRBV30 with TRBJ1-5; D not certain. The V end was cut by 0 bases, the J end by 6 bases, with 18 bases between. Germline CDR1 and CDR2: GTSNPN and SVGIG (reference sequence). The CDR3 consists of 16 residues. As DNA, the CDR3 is TGTGCCTGGAGTGTACCTGGCAGCCAGGTCGGTCAGCCCCAGCATTTT. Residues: CAWSVPGSQVGQPQHF.